This TCR beta chain originates from a study of T cells in Graves' hyperthyroidism and ophthalmopathy. Study-level points and caveats: Most thyroid clonotypes with frequency above 0.001 were detected in blood.

The TCR beta CDR3 regions underwent amplification using RNA transcripts as the source. The study used the HTBI primer set for a first-round RT-PCR of the TCR CDR3. TCRdb used MiXCR to reprocess the multiplex PCR reads, holding one entry per CDR3 protein. The repertoire holds roughly 650,000 distinct CDR3 sequences, with roughly a sixth as singletons. This clonotype was found many times. Antigen specificity is unknown. The CDR3 is 13 amino acids. Trimming shortened V by 5 bases and J by 0 bases, and 10 bases separated the two germline ends. The germline V gene has CDR1 SQVTM and CDR2 ANQGSEA. The study included ophthalmopathy patients with Clinical Activity Score at least 3, NOSPECS grade at least 4 and duration under 3 months. Patients were excluded because of uncontrolled infection, other autoimmune disease, pregnancy or lactation. The PBMCs had their origin in around 9.1 ml of fresh peripheral blood.

This clonotype was obtained from a woman aged 40 to 55 with Graves' ophthalmopathy. This chain links TRBV29-1 with TRBJ1-1; D remains unclear. Specimen: blood. The CDR3: CSVLLQMNTEAFF. The CDR3 DNA is TGCAGCGTTCTCCTACAGATGAACACTGAAGCTTTCTTT.